The clone carrying this TCR beta chain was seen once. The data were obtained in a study of shared clonotypes between healthy human individuals. Libraries were prepared by immunoSEQ multiplex PCR; TCRdb keeps only in-frame clonotypes and omits some of them. The table includes 2 million to 3 million clones, approximately 94% detected once. Trimming left V 4 bases short and J 2 bases short, with 12 bases between. CDR3 length equals 13 residues. Germline V gives CDR1 GTSNPN, CDR2 SVGIG (reference sequence). This clonotype originated in a man between 18 and 29 years old in good health. Sequencing was performed on naive CD4+ T cells sorted from blood. Subset indicated: CD45RA+ positively selected. The chain combines TRBV30 with TRBJ2-7, with D perhaps TRBD2 (5 bases). In nucleotides, the CDR3 is TGTGCCTGGACTCCGACGGGAACCTACGAGCAGTACTTC. Translating gives CAWTPTGTYEQYF.